This record covers a single TCR beta chain. Its antigen is still unknown. The sample is drawn from a study of a mutant IDH1 vaccine in newly diagnosed glioma. Study-wide background: Before enrollment, the patients had been treated with radiotherapy alone, temozolomide alone, or both together. Most of them had received both.

With 5 bases removed from V and 9 bases from J, the gap between germline ends came to 11 bases. The length of the CDR3 is 13 residues. Per germline, CDR1 WSHSY and CDR2 SAAADI. Noted time point: week 47, end of study. Each vaccine dose was 300 ug of mutant IDH1 20-mer peptide, with topical imiquimod. Produced via immunoSEQ multiplex PCR; TCRdb's table is partial and in-frame only. The sample lists some 60,000 clones; around 83% were seen once. Specimen: PBMCs, collected from a glioma patient whose treatment included an IDH1 peptide vaccine. The origin of this receptor is a man aged 30 to 45 with glioma. The V and J genes are TRBV10-2 and TRBJ1-6; maybe TRBD1 (6 bases). The CDR3 coding sequence is TGCGCCAGCAGTTCACAGGGTATTTCACCCCTCCACTTT. Translation gives CASSSQGISPLHF.